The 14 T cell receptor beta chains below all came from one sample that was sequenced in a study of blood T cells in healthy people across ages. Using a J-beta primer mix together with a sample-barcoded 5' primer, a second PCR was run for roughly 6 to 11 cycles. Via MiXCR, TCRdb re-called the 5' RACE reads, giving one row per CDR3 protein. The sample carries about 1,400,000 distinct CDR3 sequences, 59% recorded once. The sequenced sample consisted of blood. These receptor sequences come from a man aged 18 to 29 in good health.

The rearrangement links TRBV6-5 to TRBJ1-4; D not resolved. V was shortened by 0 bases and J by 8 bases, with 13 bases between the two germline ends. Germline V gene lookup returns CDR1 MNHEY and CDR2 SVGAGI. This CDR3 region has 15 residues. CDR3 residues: CASSYSLGWEEKLFF. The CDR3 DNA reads TGTGCCAGCAGTTACTCGCTCGGGTGGGAAGAAAAACTGTTTTTT.

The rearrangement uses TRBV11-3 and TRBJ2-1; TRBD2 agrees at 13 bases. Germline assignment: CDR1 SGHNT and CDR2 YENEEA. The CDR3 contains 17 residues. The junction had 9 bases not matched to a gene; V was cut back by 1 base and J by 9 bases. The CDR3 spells CASSLGLLAGGGGEQFF. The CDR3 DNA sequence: TGTGCCAGCAGCTTAGGATTACTAGCGGGAGGGGGCGGTGAGCAGTTCTTC.

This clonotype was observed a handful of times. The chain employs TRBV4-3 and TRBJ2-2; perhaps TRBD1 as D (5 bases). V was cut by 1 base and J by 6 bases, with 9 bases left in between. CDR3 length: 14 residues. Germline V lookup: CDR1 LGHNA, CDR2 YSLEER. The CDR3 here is CASSQVVGAGELFF. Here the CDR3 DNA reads TGCGCCAGCAGCCAAGTGGTAGGGGCCGGGGAGCTGTTTTTT.

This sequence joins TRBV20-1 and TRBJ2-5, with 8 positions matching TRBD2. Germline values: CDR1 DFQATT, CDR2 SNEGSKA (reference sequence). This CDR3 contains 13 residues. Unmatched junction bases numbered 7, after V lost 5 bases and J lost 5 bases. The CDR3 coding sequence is TGCAGTGCTCTACGGGAGGGTGGGGAGACCCAGTACTTC. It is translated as CSALREGGETQYF.

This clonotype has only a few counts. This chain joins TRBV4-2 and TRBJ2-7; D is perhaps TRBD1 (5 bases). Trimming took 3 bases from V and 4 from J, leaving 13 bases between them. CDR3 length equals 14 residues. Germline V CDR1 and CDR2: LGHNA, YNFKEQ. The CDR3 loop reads CASSQDLQGYEQYF. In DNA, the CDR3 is TGTGCCAGCAGCCAGGATCTTCAGGGATACGAGCAGTACTTC.

DNA for the CDR3: TGTGCCAGCTCCCCCGCGAACGGGGGCTACGAGCAGTACTTC. Its protein product is CASSPANGGYEQYF. The chain has TRBV18 and TRBJ2-7; TRBD2 is a possible D gene (6 bases). Per germline, CDR1 KGHSH and CDR2 LQKENI. The V gene lost 6 bases and the J gene lost 3 bases, with 15 bases spanning the gap. The CDR3 contains 14 residues.

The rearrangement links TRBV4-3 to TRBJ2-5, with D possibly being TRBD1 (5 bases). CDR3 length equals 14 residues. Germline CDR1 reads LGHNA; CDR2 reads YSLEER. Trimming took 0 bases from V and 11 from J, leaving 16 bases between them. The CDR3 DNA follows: TGCGCCAGCAGCCAAGATCTGGACATAAGGAATCAGTACTTC. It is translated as CASSQDLDIRNQYF.

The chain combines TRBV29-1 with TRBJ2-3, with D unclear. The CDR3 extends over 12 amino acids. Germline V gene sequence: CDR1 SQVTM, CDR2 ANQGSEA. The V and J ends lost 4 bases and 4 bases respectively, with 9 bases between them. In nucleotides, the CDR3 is TGCAGCGTTGCTCCCAGGTCAGATACGCAGTATTTT. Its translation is CSVAPRSDTQYF.

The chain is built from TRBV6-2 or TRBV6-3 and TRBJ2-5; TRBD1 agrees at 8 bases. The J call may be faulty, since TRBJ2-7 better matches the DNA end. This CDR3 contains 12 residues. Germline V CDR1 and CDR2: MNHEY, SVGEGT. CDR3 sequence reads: CASDTGTGEQYF. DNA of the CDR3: TGTGCCAGCGACACCGGGACAGGCGAGCAGTACTTC.

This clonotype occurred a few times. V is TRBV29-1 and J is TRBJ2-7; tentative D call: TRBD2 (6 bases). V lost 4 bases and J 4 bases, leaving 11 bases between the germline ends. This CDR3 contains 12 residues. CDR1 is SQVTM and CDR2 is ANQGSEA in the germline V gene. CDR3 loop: CSVAGSAYEQYF. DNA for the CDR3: TGCAGCGTTGCCGGGAGCGCATACGAGCAGTACTTC.

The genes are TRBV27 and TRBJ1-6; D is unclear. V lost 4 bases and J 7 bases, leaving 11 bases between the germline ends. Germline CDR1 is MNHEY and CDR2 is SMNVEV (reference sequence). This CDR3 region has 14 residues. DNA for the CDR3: TGTGCCAGCAGTTCATGGGAGGGAAATTCACCCCTCCACTTT. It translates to CASSSWEGNSPLHF.

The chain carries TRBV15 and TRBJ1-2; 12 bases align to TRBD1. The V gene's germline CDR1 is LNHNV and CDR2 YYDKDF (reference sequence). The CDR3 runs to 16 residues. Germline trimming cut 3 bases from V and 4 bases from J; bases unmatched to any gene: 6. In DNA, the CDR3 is TGTGCCACCAGCAGGCCCGGGACAGGGGGCCCCTATGGCTACACCTTC. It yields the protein CATSRPGTGGPYGYTF.

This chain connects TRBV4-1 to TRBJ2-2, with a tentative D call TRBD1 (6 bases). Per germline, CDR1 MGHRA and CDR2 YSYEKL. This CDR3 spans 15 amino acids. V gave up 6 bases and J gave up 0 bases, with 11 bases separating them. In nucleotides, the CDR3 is TGCGCCAGCAGGCCGGACAGTACGAACACCGGGGAGCTGTTTTTT. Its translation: CASRPDSTNTGELFF.

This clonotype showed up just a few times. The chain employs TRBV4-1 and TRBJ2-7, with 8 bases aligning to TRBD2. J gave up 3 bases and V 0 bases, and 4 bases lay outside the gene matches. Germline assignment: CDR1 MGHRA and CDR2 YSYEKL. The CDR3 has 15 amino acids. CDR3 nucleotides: TGCGCCAGCAGCCAAGATGGGACTAGTAGCTACGAGCAGTACTTC. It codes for CASSQDGTSSYEQYF.